The 11 T cell receptor beta chains below come from one sample, sequenced in a study of blood T cell repertoires in COVID-19. TCRdb keeps only in-frame clones here, not all; method: immunoSEQ multiplex PCR. The table shows a few hundred thousand clones, with roughly 87% occurring only once. Sequencing input: peripheral blood. Receptor source: a woman aged 40 to 50 who had recovered from COVID-19.

V is TRBV5-1 and J is TRBJ2-2; the D gene is possibly TRBD2 (5 bases). Trimming cost V 4 bases and J 4 bases, with 17 bases left between them. Germline V lookup: CDR1 SGHRS, CDR2 YFSETQ. The CDR3 covers 16 residues. The CDR3 is CASSNMGLAGTGELFF. For the CDR3, the DNA is TGCGCCAGCAGCAATATGGGTCTAGCTGGCACCGGGGAGCTGTTTTTT.

In nucleotides, the CDR3 is TGTGCCAGCAGCGGACACCGGGACAGACATGAAAAACTGTTTTTT. Translated: CASSGHRDRHEKLFF. The chain has TRBV11-3 and TRBJ1-4; TRBD1 matches at 7 bases. Germline trimming cut 5 bases from V and 6 bases from J; bases unmatched to any gene: 9. The CDR3 sequence is 15 residues long. Germline lookup yields CDR1 SGHNT and CDR2 YENEEA.

This chain joins TRBV24-1 and TRBJ2-2; D is possibly TRBD1 (6 bases). CDR3 length equals 15 residues. Germline-derived CDR1 and CDR2 are KGHDR and SFDVKD. The V gene lost 3 bases and the J gene lost 6 bases, with 13 bases spanning the gap. This CDR3 is CATSDSRGFPGELFF. The CDR3 region has the DNA TGTGCCACCAGTGATAGCAGGGGTTTCCCCGGGGAGCTGTTTTTT.

J is TRBJ2-1 and V is TRBV2; 9 nucleotides agree with TRBD1. This CDR3 comprises 14 residues. Germline V gene sequence: CDR1 SNHLY, CDR2 FYNNEI. The trim removed 8 bases at V and 5 bases at J, leaving 7 bases unmatched. This CDR3 is CASGGTGFNNEQFF. CDR3 nucleotide sequence: TGTGCCAGCGGCGGGACAGGGTTTAACAATGAGCAGTTCTTC. Based on the CDR3 plus reference TRBV2 and TRBJ2-1, the full variable domain is EPEVTQTPSHQVTQMGQEVILRCVPISNHLYFYWYRQILGQKVEFLVSFYNNEISEKSEIFDDQFSVERPDGSNFTLKIRSTKLEDSAMYFCASGGTGFNNEQFFGPGTRLTVL.

The gene calls are TRBV29-1 and TRBJ2-5; maybe TRBD1 (6 bases). Trimming cost V 5 bases and J 6 bases, with 16 bases left between them. Germline CDR1 is SQVTM and CDR2 is ANQGSEA. The CDR3 contains 13 residues. The CDR3, as DNA: TGCAGCGTTTCAGACCCGGGACACCAGACCCAGTACTTC. Translation: CSVSDPGHQTQYF.

V usage is TRBV14 and J usage is TRBJ1-1; tentatively, D is TRBD1 (5 bases). The V and J ends lost 0 bases and 6 bases respectively, with 11 bases between them. The CDR3 totals 14 residues. Germline CDR1 SGHDN, CDR2 FVKESK. The CDR3 spells CASSQDLAGSEAFF. As DNA, the CDR3 is TGTGCCAGCAGCCAAGATCTTGCAGGGTCTGAAGCTTTCTTT.

This rearrangement joins TRBV10-3 to TRBJ1-3, with 7 bases that match TRBD1. V dropped 5 bases and J dropped 0; count of bases not matched to a gene: 4. The CDR3 spans 15 residues. CDR1 is ENHRY, CDR2 SYGVKD, per germline. The CDR3 bases are TGTGCCATCAGTACAGGGGACAGCTCTGGAAACACCATATATTTT. As protein: CAISTGDSSGNTIYF.

The CDR3 DNA reads as TGTGCCAGCAGTTGGACAGGGAACGAAAAACTGTTTTTT. This translates into CASSWTGNEKLFF. The chain carries TRBV27 and TRBJ1-4; the match to TRBD1 covers 8 bases. Germline CDR1 reads MNHEY; CDR2 reads SMNVEV (reference sequence). V lost 4 bases and J lost 8; bases outside the gene matches: 3. The CDR3 is made up of 13 amino acids.

This chain connects TRBV19 to TRBJ1-2, with 8 bases lining up with TRBD1. The CDR3 runs to 14 residues. Per germline, CDR1 LNHDA and CDR2 SQIVND (reference sequence). V lost 5 bases to trimming and J lost 5 bases; unmatched junction nucleotides: 7. Written as DNA, the CDR3 is TGTGCCAGTAGTCTACGACAGGGGCGATATGGCTACACCTTC. Translating gives CASSLRQGRYGYTF.

The chain joins TRBV5-4 to TRBJ2-3; possibly TRBD1 for D (6 bases). Trimming cost V 0 bases and J 4 bases, with 18 bases left between them. The CDR3 sequence is 17 residues long. Germline CDR1 and CDR2: SGHNT and YYREEE (reference sequence). The CDR3 DNA follows: TGTGCCAGCAGCTTGGGTGGGGGCCAGGGTGTCTCAGATACGCAGTATTTT. As protein: CASSLGGGQGVSDTQYF.

This clone was counted a single time. The V call is TRBV30, the J call TRBJ1-2; 8 nucleotides agree with TRBD1. Germline trimming cut 2 bases from V and 4 bases from J; bases unmatched to any gene: 6. The germline gives CDR1 GTSNPN, CDR2 SVGIG (reference sequence). The CDR3 runs to 14 residues. CDR3 nucleotides: TGTGCCTGGAGTCCAGGGGGCGCATCCTATGGCTACACCTTC. Encoded protein: CAWSPGGASYGYTF.